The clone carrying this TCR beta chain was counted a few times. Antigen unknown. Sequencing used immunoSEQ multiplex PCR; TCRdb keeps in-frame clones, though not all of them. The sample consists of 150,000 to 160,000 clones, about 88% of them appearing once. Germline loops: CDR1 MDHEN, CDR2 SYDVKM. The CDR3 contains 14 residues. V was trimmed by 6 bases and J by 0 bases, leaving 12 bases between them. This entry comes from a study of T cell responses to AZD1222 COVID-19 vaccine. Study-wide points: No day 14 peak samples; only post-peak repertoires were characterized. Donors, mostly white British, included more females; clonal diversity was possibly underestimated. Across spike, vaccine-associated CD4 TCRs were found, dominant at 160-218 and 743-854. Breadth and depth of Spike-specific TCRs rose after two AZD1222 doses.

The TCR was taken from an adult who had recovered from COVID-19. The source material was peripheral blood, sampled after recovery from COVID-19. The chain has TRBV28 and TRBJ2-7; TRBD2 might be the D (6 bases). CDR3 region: CASRQSGLSYEQYF. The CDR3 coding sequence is TGTGCCAGCAGGCAATCGGGACTCTCCTACGAGCAGTACTTC.